What follows are 3 T cell receptor beta chains derived from one specimen sequenced in a study of shared clonotypes between healthy human individuals. Assay used: immunoSEQ multiplex PCR; TCRdb lists only in-frame clones, some missing. The repertoire has some 1 million clones, about 75% of them found once; the top ten carry over 1.3%. Material for sequencing was memory CD4+ T cells sorted from blood. Subset defined: CD45RA-negative fraction. The source of these receptors is a man aged 18 to 29 in good health.

The chain is built from TRBV5-6 and TRBJ2-7; 10 nucleotides match TRBD1. In germline, CDR1 is SGHDT, CDR2 YYEEEE. The CDR3 is made up of 17 amino acids. V was pared by 7 bases and J by 2 bases, with 15 bases of the junction left unmatched. The CDR3 loop reads CASARDRGNLSPYEQYF. In DNA form, the CDR3 reads TGTGCCAGCGCCCGGGACAGGGGAAACCTCTCTCCCTACGAGCAGTACTTC. The full variable domain, with the rest looked up from reference TRBV5-6 and TRBJ2-7, is DAGVTQSPTHLIKTRGQQVTLRCSPKSGHDTVSWYQQALGQGPQFIFQYYEEEERQRGNFPDRFSGHQFPNYSSELNVNALLLGDSALYLCASARDRGNLSPYEQYFGPGTRLTVT.

This chain links TRBV5-8 with TRBJ2-4; weak D call: TRBD1 (5 bases). Germline V gene lookup returns CDR1 SGHTS and CDR2 YDEGEE. The CDR3 has 16 residues. V lost 6 bases and J 1 base, leaving 17 bases between the germline ends. The CDR3 DNA reads as TGTGCCAGCACATCACAGGACATTACTGCCAAAAACATTCAGTACTTC. The encoded protein is CASTSQDITAKNIQYF.

The chain joins TRBV2 to TRBJ2-7; 7 bases align to TRBD2. V was clipped by 2 bases and J by 2 bases; unmatched bases: 6. Germline V gene lookup returns CDR1 SNHLY and CDR2 FYNNEI. The CDR3 spans 15 residues. CDR3 amino acids: CASSEISSGPYEQYF. CDR3 in DNA: TGTGCCAGCAGTGAAATTTCTAGCGGACCCTACGAGCAGTACTTC.